This paragraph covers one T cell receptor beta chain sequence. Antigen unknown. These data are taken from a study of shared clonotypes between healthy human individuals. Whole-study results and caveats: A generally larger estimated richness was seen in naive subsets than in memory subsets. Collection of samples was limited to blood; tissue repertoires likely differ.

The CDR3 is 14 residues long. Germline V gives CDR1 SGHDT, CDR2 YYEEEE. V lost 0 bases, J lost 2 bases, and 9 bases lay in between. The study ran the assay at deep level. Libraries were prepared by immunoSEQ multiplex PCR; TCRdb keeps only in-frame clonotypes and omits some of them. This table has hundreds of thousands of clones, 95% to 97% appearing once. It was CD45RO-negative cells, positively selected for CCR7, that made up naive CD8 cells, with terminally differentiated effector memory CD45RA+ cells excluded. Every donor, a Caucasian adult, lived in Nashville, Tennessee. Material: naive CD8+ T cells sorted from blood. The rearrangement uses TRBV5-6 and TRBJ2-7, with D perhaps given as TRBD1 or TRBD2 (5 bases each). The TCR originated in a woman aged 30 to 39 in good health. CDR3 sequence reads: CASSLGDGTYEQYF. The CDR3 DNA reads TGTGCCAGCAGCTTGGGGGACGGCACCTACGAGCAGTACTTC.